Listed below are T cell receptor beta chains from one sample, sequenced in a study of T cells in localized non-small cell lung cancer. Sequencing was performed with immunoSEQ multiplex PCR; in TCRdb, only in-frame clones are kept and a portion is missing. The table includes under 3,000 clones, about 24% detected once. Material: lung tumor tissue, obtained before any cancer treatment. These receptors were taken from a woman aged 40-69 years with stage II lung adenocarcinoma. The CDR3 runs from the conserved cysteine through the conserved F or W. Each record gives: D gene, J gene, clone size, V gene, CDR3 DNA, CDR3 protein. A D gene is named only where the DNA matches it firmly. Expanded clones get a size class; other rows say once, few or many, or leave the size out.

D: TRBD1
J: TRBJ1-5
size: NA
V: TRBV11-3
DNA: TGTGCCAGCAGCCGAGGGGGCCAGTATAGCAATCAGCCCCAGCATTTT
CDR3: CASSRGGQYSNQPQHF

D: NA
J: TRBJ2-4
size: NA
V: TRBV18
DNA: TGTGCCAGCTCACCTTCGGGGAGGAACATTCAGTACTTC
CDR3: CASSPSGRNIQYF

D: TRBD1
J: TRBJ2-3
size: NA
V: TRBV11-3
DNA: TGTGCCAGCAGCTACCCGGGACAGGGGAGCACAGATACGCAGTATTTT
CDR3: CASSYPGQGSTDTQYF

D: NA
J: TRBJ1-4
size: medium-sized
V: TRBV6-8
DNA: TGTGCCAGCAGTTACTCGGGACGGAAAAATGAAAAACTGTTTTTT
CDR3: CASSYSGRKNEKLFF

D: TRBD1
J: TRBJ2-1
size: few
V: TRBV18
DNA: TGTGCCAGCTCAGGGACAGGGGGAAACTACAATGAGCAGTTCTTC
CDR3: CASSGTGGNYNEQFF

D: TRBD2
J: TRBJ2-1
size: few
V: TRBV30
DNA: TGTGCCTGGAGTAAAACTAGCGGGAGGTACAATGAGCAGTTCTTC
CDR3: CAWSKTSGRYNEQFF

D: TRBD2
J: TRBJ2-1
size: NA
V: TRBV19
DNA: TGTGCCAGTAGCTTACTAGCGAGAAACAATGAGCAGTTCTTC
CDR3: CASSLLARNNEQFF

D: TRBD1
J: TRBJ2-1
size: NA
V: TRBV14
DNA: TGTGCCAGCAGCTTTGACAGGGACAATGAGCAGTTCTTC
CDR3: CASSFDRDNEQFF

D: NA
J: TRBJ1-4
size: few
V: TRBV6-8
DNA: TGTGCCAGCAGTACCCAAGGGCCAAATGAAAAACTGTTTTTT
CDR3: CASSTQGPNEKLFF

D: TRBD1
J: TRBJ1-1
size: NA
V: TRBV29-1
DNA: TGCAGCGTCCGGGACAGGACGAACACTGAAGCTTTCTTT
CDR3: CSVRDRTNTEAFF

D: NA
J: TRBJ1-1
size: few
V: TRBV11-3
DNA: TGTGCCAGCAGCTTCGACAGATTGAACACTGAAGCTTTCTTT
CDR3: CASSFDRLNTEAFF

D: NA
J: TRBJ1-1
size: few
V: TRBV5-8
DNA: TGTGCCAGCAGCGGAGGGGGGAACACTGAAGCTTTCTTT
CDR3: CASSGGGNTEAFF

D: NA
J: TRBJ1-3
size: NA
V: TRBV19
DNA: TGTGCCAGTAGTATAGACGGGACCGTTGGAAACACCATATATTTT
CDR3: CASSIDGTVGNTIYF

D: NA
J: TRBJ2-5
size: NA
V: TRBV18
DNA: TGTGCCAGCTCACCAAACGGGGGTGAAGAGACCCAGTACTTC
CDR3: CASSPNGGEETQYF

D: TRBD1
J: TRBJ2-1
size: NA
V: TRBV28
DNA: TGTGCCAGCAGTCCGCAGGGACAGCTAAACAATGAGCAGTTCTTC
CDR3: CASSPQGQLNNEQFF

D: NA
J: TRBJ2-7
size: few
V: TRBV6-8
DNA: TGTGCCAGCAGTAAAGGAACAGGGCGATACGAGCAGTACTTC
CDR3: CASSKGTGRYEQYF

D: NA
J: TRBJ2-7
size: medium-sized
V: TRBV10-3
DNA: TGTGCCATCAGTGAGCCCGACAGGACCTACGAGCAGTACTTC
CDR3: CAISEPDRTYEQYF

D: NA
J: TRBJ1-1
size: NA
V: TRBV9
DNA: TGTGCCAGCAGTCGGACAGAGACTGAAGCTTTCTTT
CDR3: CASSRTETEAFF

D: NA
J: TRBJ2-1
size: few
V: TRBV9
DNA: TGTGCCAGCAGCGTAGGAACGGGAACTGAGCAGTTCTTC
CDR3: CASSVGTGTEQFF

D: TRBD2
J: TRBJ2-5
size: few
V: TRBV5-1
DNA: TGCGCCAGCAGCCAAGGACTAGCGGGGGGACAAGAGACCCAGTACTTC
CDR3: CASSQGLAGGQETQYF

D: NA
J: TRBJ2-2
size: few
V: TRBV9
DNA: TGTGCCAGCAGGGGCGGTGGAGGGGGCGACACCGGGGAGCTGTTTTTT
CDR3: CASRGGGGGDTGELFF

D: NA
J: TRBJ1-1
size: few
V: TRBV18
DNA: TGTGCCAGCTCACCACCGGGGGTGGGCACTGAAGCTTTCTTT
CDR3: CASSPPGVGTEAFF

D: NA
J: TRBJ2-2
size: NA
V: TRBV6-8
DNA: TGTGCCAGCAGTGATAGAGGGATTAACACCGGGGAGCTGTTTTTT
CDR3: CASSDRGINTGELFF

D: TRBD1
J: TRBJ1-2
size: NA
V: TRBV19
DNA: TGTGCCACCTCGGACAGGGCTAGCGGCTACACCTTC
CDR3: CATSDRASGYTF

D: NA
J: TRBJ1-1
size: NA
V: TRBV12-5
DNA: TGTGCCAGCAACACAAACACTGAAGCTTTCTTT
CDR3: CASNTNTEAFF

D: TRBD2
J: TRBJ2-3
size: NA
V: TRBV19
DNA: TGTGCCAGTAGTACCGGGACTAGCGGAGGAGATACGCAGTATTTT
CDR3: CASSTGTSGGDTQYF

D: NA
J: TRBJ1-2
size: NA
V: TRBV1
DNA: TGCGCCAGCAGCCAAGAGTGGGGGCCTAACTATGGCTACACCTTC
CDR3: CASSQEWGPNYGYTF

D: NA
J: TRBJ2-1
size: NA
V: TRBV11-3
DNA: TGTGCCAGCAGCTTAAATGTTCTTGGGGACAATGAGCAGTTCTTC
CDR3: CASSLNVLGDNEQFF

D: NA
J: TRBJ1-5
size: few
V: TRBV9
DNA: TGTGCCAGCAGTGACAGCAATCAGCCCCAGCATTTT
CDR3: CASSDSNQPQHF

D: NA
J: TRBJ1-2
size: NA
V: TRBV12-5
DNA: TGTGCCAGCAAAAGATCGTTTGGGGACTATGGCTACACCTTC
CDR3: CASKRSFGDYGYTF

D: NA
J: TRBJ2-3
size: large
V: TRBV11-3
DNA: TGTGCCAGCAGCTTAGTGGCGGTCCCGGGAGATACGCAGTATTTT
CDR3: CASSLVAVPGDTQYF

D: NA
J: TRBJ1-2
size: NA
V: TRBV6-8
DNA: TGTGCCAGCAGTGCTCCAGCGACAGCGACGTACACCTTC
CDR3: CASSAPATATYTF

D: TRBD2
J: TRBJ2-7
size: few
V: TRBV9
DNA: TGTGCCAGCGACCTAGCGGGGCGCTACGAGCAGTACTTC
CDR3: CASDLAGRYEQYF

D: NA
J: TRBJ1-1
size: medium-sized
V: TRBV11-3
DNA: TGTGCCAGCAGCTTACCCTTTCTAAGGGAACAGAACACTGAAGCTTTCTTT
CDR3: CASSLPFLREQNTEAFF

D: TRBD1
J: TRBJ2-3
size: few
V: TRBV18
DNA: TGTGCCAGCTCACAAATTCAGGGGGGCACAGATACGCAGTATTTT
CDR3: CASSQIQGGTDTQYF

D: TRBD2
J: TRBJ2-2
size: few
V: TRBV11-3
DNA: TGTGCCAGCAGCTTATATGAGCGGGGGGGCCGCGGGGAGCTGTTTTTT
CDR3: CASSLYERGGRGELFF

D: NA
J: TRBJ1-1
size: NA
V: TRBV11-3
DNA: TGTGCCAGCAGCTTGGACGGCGGGAGGACTGAAGCTTTCTTT
CDR3: CASSLDGGRTEAFF

D: NA
J: TRBJ2-6
size: NA
V: TRBV11-3
DNA: TGTGCCAGCAGCCTCGGAGGGGCAGGGCTAACCTCTGGGGCCAACGTCCTGACTTTC
CDR3: CASSLGGAGLTSGANVLTF

D: NA
J: TRBJ1-3
size: NA
V: TRBV6-1
DNA: TGTGCCAGCAGTGAAGCTGATGCGAGCTCTGGAAACACCATATATTTT
CDR3: CASSEADASSGNTIYF

D: TRBD1
J: TRBJ2-1
size: NA
V: TRBV19
DNA: TGTGCCAGTAGCGCTTCCGGGACAGCCTACAATGAGCAGTTCTTC
CDR3: CASSASGTAYNEQFF

D: NA
J: TRBJ2-1
size: few
V: TRBV6-8
DNA: TGTGCCAGCAGTTGGAGAGGGCAGGGGAGCTACAATGAGCAGTTCTTC
CDR3: CASSWRGQGSYNEQFF

D: NA
J: TRBJ2-2
size: NA
V: TRBV28
DNA: TGTGCCAGCGGCCAGGGGAGGAGGGAGCTGTTTTTT
CDR3: CASGQGRRELFF

D: NA
J: TRBJ2-3
size: NA
V: TRBV6-8
DNA: TGTGCCAGCAGTTACCGACGCGATACGCAGTATTTT
CDR3: CASSYRRDTQYF

D: NA
J: TRBJ2-7
size: NA
V: TRBV6-8
DNA: TGTGCCAGCAGTTACAGGGGTTACGAGCAGTACTTC
CDR3: CASSYRGYEQYF

D: NA
J: TRBJ1-2
size: few
V: TRBV6-8
DNA: TGTGCCAGCAGTTACAATCCGGGATTGGGTGGCTACACCTTC
CDR3: CASSYNPGLGGYTF

D: NA
J: TRBJ2-2
size: NA
V: TRBV7-8
DNA: TGTGCCAGCAGCTTGCAAGCGGCGAACACCGGGGAGCTGTTTTTT
CDR3: CASSLQAANTGELFF

D: NA
J: TRBJ1-1
size: few
V: TRBV9
DNA: TGTGCCAGCAGCGAATCAGCGACCTCAAACACTGAAGCTTTCTTT
CDR3: CASSESATSNTEAFF

D: TRBD2
J: TRBJ2-1
size: few
V: TRBV30
DNA: TGTGCCTGGACTGCTAGCGGGAGAGCCTACAATGAGCAGTTCTTC
CDR3: CAWTASGRAYNEQFF

D: TRBD1
J: TRBJ2-7
size: NA
V: TRBV11-3
DNA: TGTGCCAGCAGCTTGCAGGGGACAGGGCTGCTCGAGCAGTACTTC
CDR3: CASSLQGTGLLEQYF

D: TRBD2
J: TRBJ2-5
size: medium-sized
V: TRBV11-3
DNA: TGTGCCAGCAGCCTAGGGACTAGCCTTCAAGAGACCCAGTACTTC
CDR3: CASSLGTSLQETQYF